Below, 3 T cell receptor beta chains from the same sample are listed, as sequenced in a study of T-cell memory formation after mild COVID-19. TCRdb redid the calling of the 5' RACE reads with MiXCR, one entry per CDR3 protein. The sample includes 350,000 to 550,000 distinct CDR3 sequences, about a sixth seen only once; the top ten take 20% to 25%. Sequenced input: PBMCs or a T cell subset sorted from them (not recorded which). The receptors derive from a man aged 18 to 30 who had mild COVID-19 (a few samples of this study predate the infection). Cell type and time point are not known.

In its sample, this clonotype was seen once. The rearrangement links TRBV7-3 to TRBJ2-3; 8 bases line up with TRBD2. Trimming removed 5 bases from V and 7 bases from J; junction bases left unmatched: 8. Per the germline V gene, CDR1 is SGHTA and CDR2 is FQGTGA. This CDR3 region has 14 residues. The CDR3 here is CASSASGPENTQYF. The DNA of the CDR3 is TGTGCCAGCAGCGCTAGCGGGCCTGAAAATACGCAGTATTTT.

To note about this clonotype: A read error may explain this, as a much larger clone is one base away. The chain employs TRBV12-3 or TRBV12-4 and TRBJ2-3; no clear D. This CDR3 spans 14 amino acids. V was trimmed by 5 bases and J by 4 bases, leaving 13 bases between them. CDR3 residues: CASSPHHAADTQYF. The CDR3 bases are TGTGCCAGCAGTCCCCACCACGCGGCAGATACGCAGTATTTT.

This clonotype was seen ten or more times. The chain combines TRBV7-6 with TRBJ2-1; D not certain. V gave up 5 bases and J gave up 2 bases, with 10 bases separating them. Germline V gene data show CDR1 as SGHVS and CDR2 as FNYEAQ. The CDR3 runs to 14 residues. The CDR3 sequence: CASSRRGPYNEQFF. CDR3 nucleotide sequence: TGTGCCAGCAGCCGGCGAGGACCCTACAATGAGCAGTTCTTC.